The rows below give T cell receptor beta chains drawn from one sample of a study of low-dose radiotherapy and immunotherapy resistance in tumors. TCRdb called the reads again in MiXCR, with one record for every CDR3 protein. The data hold about 46,000 distinct CDR3 sequences, with about 12% observed a single time. The source was PBMCs, collected before treatment. The source is a female donor with ovarian cancer. The CDR3 runs from the conserved cysteine through the conserved F or W. The D gene is left open where the match is weak. Size tells how often a clone was seen (once, few, many) or the class of an expanded clone, and some rows leave it out.

J gene	clone size	D gene	V gene	CDR3 protein	CDR3 DNA
TRBJ2-1	many	TRBD2	TRBV2	CASVRSGASNEQFF	TGTGCCAGCGTTAGGAGCGGGGCCAGCAATGAGCAGTTCTTC
TRBJ2-1	many	TRBD2	TRBV2	CASTPGLAGEGSNEQFF	TGTGCCAGCACCCCCGGACTAGCGGGAGAGGGGTCGAATGAGCAGTTCTTC
TRBJ2-7	many	.	TRBV6-2/TRBV6-3	CASNQGQTYEQYF	TGTGCCAGCAATCAGGGACAAACCTACGAGCAGTACTTC
TRBJ2-2	many	TRBD1	TRBV30	CAWTLGGPQPGELFF	TGTGCCTGGACCTTAGGGGGCCCCCAGCCCGGGGAGCTGTTTTTT
TRBJ1-2	many	.	TRBV28	CASSASYGYTF	TGTGCCAGCAGTGCGTCCTATGGCTACACCTTC
TRBJ2-3	many	.	TRBV19	CASSHGRSLEADTQYF	TGTGCCAGTAGCCACGGCCGCTCCTTGGAGGCAGATACGCAGTATTTT
TRBJ2-5	many	TRBD2	TRBV6-5	CASTSPGGTQYF	TGTGCCAGCACTTCACCGGGGGGGACCCAGTACTTC
TRBJ2-1	many	.	TRBV18	CASSPRRDNEQFF	TGTGCCAGCTCACCACGGCGGGACAATGAGCAGTTCTTC
TRBJ2-1	.	TRBD1	TRBV3-1	CASSPDRGDEQFF	TGTGCTAGCAGCCCCGACAGGGGCGATGAGCAGTTCTTC
TRBJ1-5	few	.	TRBV2	CASSERGFNQPQHF	TGTGCCAGCAGTGAAAGAGGGTTCAATCAGCCCCAGCATTTT
TRBJ1-4	many	TRBD1	TRBV30	CAWKRTGTTNEKLFF	TGTGCCTGGAAGAGGACAGGTACAACTAATGAAAAACTGTTTTTT
TRBJ2-7	many	.	TRBV3-1	CASSRKGDRFYEQYF	TGTGCCAGCAGCCGCAAGGGGGACCGTTTCTACGAGCAGTACTTC
TRBJ2-1	many	.	TRBV20-1	CSAHRDSPWNEQFF	TGCAGTGCGCATCGGGACTCCCCCTGGAATGAGCAGTTCTTC
TRBJ2-2	.	.	TRBV19	CASSSSKIGELFF	TGTGCCAGTAGTAGCAGTAAGATCGGGGAGCTGTTTTTT
TRBJ1-3	many	TRBD1	TRBV20-1	CSARTGTNSGNTIYF	TGCAGTGCTCGGACAGGGACGAACTCTGGAAACACCATATATTTT
TRBJ2-4	medium-sized	.	TRBV19	CASSTTSLAKNIQYF	TGTGCCAGTAGTACCACTTCACTAGCCAAAAACATTCAGTACTTC
TRBJ2-7	few	TRBD1	TRBV6-5	CASRLRDRGSYEQYF	TGTGCCAGCAGGCTACGGGACAGGGGTTCCTACGAGCAGTACTTC
TRBJ1-1	many	.	TRBV5-6	CASSGTWGRTNTEAFF	TGTGCCAGCAGCGGCACGTGGGGACGGACGAACACTGAAGCTTTCTTT
TRBJ2-7	many	TRBD1	TRBV11-2	CASTWDRDAYEQYF	TGTGCCAGCACGTGGGACAGGGATGCCTACGAGCAGTACTTC
TRBJ2-7	.	TRBD2	TRBV6-6	CASSYTSGVSYEQYF	TGTGCCAGCAGTTACACTAGCGGGGTCTCCTACGAGCAGTACTTC
TRBJ2-7	few	.	TRBV24-1	CATSDSVGPNYEQYF	TGTGCCACCAGTGACTCCGTCGGGCCGAACTACGAGCAGTACTTC
TRBJ2-1	medium-sized	TRBD2	TRBV12-3/TRBV12-4	CASRPLAGAIDEQFF	TGTGCCAGCAGGCCGCTGGCGGGAGCTATAGATGAGCAGTTCTTC
TRBJ2-3	few	TRBD1	TRBV9	CASSAVGTGVEQYF	TGTGCCAGCAGCGCCGTGGGGACAGGGGTGGAGCAGTATTTT
TRBJ2-7	.	.	TRBV4-2	CASSQDLGSSYEQYF	TGTGCCAGCAGCCAAGATTTAGGGAGCTCCTACGAGCAGTACTTC
TRBJ1-1	.	.	TRBV12-3/TRBV12-4	CASRTIGGDTEAFF	TGTGCCAGCAGGACCATCGGAGGGGACACTGAAGCTTTCTTT
TRBJ2-1	many	TRBD1	TRBV5-1	CASSYRDSNGEQFF	TGCGCCAGCAGCTACCGGGACAGCAATGGTGAGCAGTTCTTC
TRBJ2-5	many	.	TRBV2	CASKAGTAQETQYF	TGTGCCAGCAAAGCCGGGACGGCCCAAGAGACCCAGTACTTC
TRBJ2-3	.	TRBD2	TRBV5-1	CASTPSGYTDTQYF	TGCGCCAGCACTCCTAGCGGGTACACAGATACGCAGTATTTT
TRBJ2-1	many	TRBD2	TRBV7-2	CASSLGFSRGGTNEQFF	TGTGCCAGCAGCTTAGGTTTCAGCCGCGGGGGGACCAATGAGCAGTTCTTC
TRBJ1-1	many	TRBD1	TRBV6-2/TRBV6-3	CASSFFQGGDEAFF	TGTGCCAGCAGTTTCTTTCAGGGGGGGGATGAAGCTTTCTTT
TRBJ2-7	many	.	TRBV28	CASTTIGWGTEQYF	TGTGCCAGCACCACCATAGGTTGGGGAACCGAGCAGTACTTC
TRBJ2-1	many	.	TRBV6-2/TRBV6-3	CASSYSAARTYNEQFF	TGTGCCAGCAGTTACTCCGCGGCCCGTACCTACAATGAGCAGTTCTTC
TRBJ1-1	many	TRBD1	TRBV2	CASRTTGGTEAFF	TGTGCCAGCAGGACCACAGGGGGAACTGAAGCTTTCTTT
TRBJ2-3	many	.	TRBV20-1	CSAPNAGATDTQYF	TGCAGTGCGCCAAACGCCGGGGCAACAGATACGCAGTATTTT
TRBJ2-7	many	TRBD1	TRBV6-2/TRBV6-3	CASSYSDRGPYEQYF	TGTGCCAGCAGTTATTCAGACAGGGGGCCCTACGAGCAGTACTTC
TRBJ2-3	.	.	TRBV21-1	CASSIAERERADTQYF	TGTGCCAGCAGCATAGCGGAGCGGGAGCGGGCAGATACGCAGTATTTT
TRBJ2-7	.	TRBD1	TRBV29-1	CSVDRDRRQYF	TGCAGCGTTGACCGGGACAGACGGCAGTACTTC
TRBJ2-5	many	.	TRBV19	CASSARGGWETQYF	TGTGCCAGTAGTGCTCGCGGGGGCTGGGAGACCCAGTACTTC
TRBJ2-7	.	.	TRBV3-1	CASSQVGTPYEQYF	TGTGCCAGCAGCCAAGTCGGGACCCCCTACGAGCAGTACTTC
TRBJ1-5	few	TRBD1	TRBV12-3/TRBV12-4	CASSDPGQGPQPQHF	TGTGCCAGCAGCGACCCGGGACAGGGTCCTCAGCCCCAGCATTTT
TRBJ2-1	many	.	TRBV7-3	CASSFSTAYDEQFF	TGTGCCAGCAGCTTCTCAACGGCCTACGATGAGCAGTTCTTC
TRBJ1-4	many	.	TRBV10-3	CATSDIRDANEKLFF	TGTGCCACTAGTGATATTAGGGATGCTAATGAAAAACTGTTTTTT
TRBJ1-1	many	.	TRBV7-9	CASSLWGGTDTEAFF	TGTGCCAGCAGCTTATGGGGGGGCACGGATACTGAAGCTTTCTTT
TRBJ1-1	few	.	TRBV12-3/TRBV12-4	CASSFRSTEAFF	TGTGCCAGCAGTTTTCGGAGCACTGAAGCTTTCTTT
TRBJ1-3	many	TRBD1	TRBV28	CASSVTGARSGNTIYF	TGTGCCAGCAGTGTGACAGGGGCCCGCTCTGGAAACACCATATATTTT
TRBJ2-2	many	TRBD1	TRBV24-1	CATRTGGAGTGELFF	TGTGCCACCAGGACAGGGGGCGCCGGCACCGGGGAGCTGTTTTTT
TRBJ2-5	many	.	TRBV10-3	CAIGWGPRETQYF	TGTGCCATTGGTTGGGGGCCGCGGGAGACCCAGTACTTC
TRBJ2-7	many	.	TRBV28	CASSFYGGSYEQYF	TGTGCCAGCAGTTTTTATGGGGGATCCTACGAGCAGTACTTC
TRBJ2-1	few	.	TRBV2	CASSDQDFLYGEQFF	TGTGCCAGCAGTGATCAGGACTTTCTTTATGGTGAGCAGTTCTTC
TRBJ2-7	many	.	TRBV7-8	CASSLDPSAAYEQYF	TGTGCCAGCAGCTTAGACCCTAGCGCGGCCTACGAGCAGTACTTC
TRBJ2-7	few	TRBD1	TRBV27	CASSLYRGSYEQYF	TGTGCCAGCAGTTTATACAGGGGGTCCTACGAGCAGTACTTC
TRBJ2-7	many	TRBD2	TRBV10-1	CASSQVTSGPQYF	TGCGCCAGCAGCCAAGTGACTAGCGGCCCGCAGTACTTC